This TCR beta chain was observed in a study of blood T cell repertoires in COVID-19. About the research overall: Spain, Italy and the United States supplied samples that represented acute and convalescent COVID-19.

This clone has a single count. Germline V gene sequence: CDR1 SGDLS, CDR2 YYNGEE. The CDR3 is made up of 12 amino acids. Trimming took off 4 bases at V and 3 bases at J, with 7 bases between the two ends. Per the original methods: Amplification of reference gene primers was used by the study to estimate nucleated cell counts. Clones were sequenced by immunoSEQ multiplex PCR, and TCRdb holds only the in-frame ones, with some missing. V, J and clone size reflect that table, while D and trimming were determined from the DNA. The sample lists around 68,000 clones; 89% were seen once. The receptor's source is a man between 50 and 59 years old with active COVID-19. This sequence joins TRBV9 and TRBJ1-1, with D possibly matching TRBD1 (5 bases). The sample consisted of peripheral blood. CDR3 loop: CASSWGDTEAFF. The CDR3 DNA reads as TGTGCCAGCAGCTGGGGGGACACTGAAGCTTTCTTT.